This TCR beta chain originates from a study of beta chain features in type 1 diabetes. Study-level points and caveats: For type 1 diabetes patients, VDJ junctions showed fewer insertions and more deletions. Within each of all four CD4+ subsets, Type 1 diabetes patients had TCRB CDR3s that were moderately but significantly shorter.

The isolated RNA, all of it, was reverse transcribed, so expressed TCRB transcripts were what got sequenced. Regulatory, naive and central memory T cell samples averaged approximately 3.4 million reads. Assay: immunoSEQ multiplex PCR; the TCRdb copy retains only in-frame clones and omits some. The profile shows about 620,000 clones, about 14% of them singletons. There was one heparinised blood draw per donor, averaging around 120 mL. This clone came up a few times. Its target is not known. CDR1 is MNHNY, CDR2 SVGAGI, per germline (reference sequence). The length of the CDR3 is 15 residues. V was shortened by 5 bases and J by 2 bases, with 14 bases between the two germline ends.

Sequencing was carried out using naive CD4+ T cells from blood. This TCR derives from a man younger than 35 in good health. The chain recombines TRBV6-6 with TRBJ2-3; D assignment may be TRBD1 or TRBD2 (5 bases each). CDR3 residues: CASSGDARFTDTQYF. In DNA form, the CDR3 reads TGTGCCAGCAGTGGGGACGCCAGATTCACAGATACGCAGTATTTT.